This TCR beta chain was sequenced in a study of radiotherapy plus CTLA-4 blockade in lung cancer. Study overall: Objective response rate was about 20%; disease control rate, around 30%.

Each patient with chemo-refractory metastatic non-small-cell lung cancer was treated with focal radiation plus CTLA-4 blockade using ipilimumab. Trimming left V 0 bases short and J 4 bases short, with 7 bases between. There are 14 residues in the CDR3. Germline V gene lookup returns CDR1 MNHNY and CDR2 SVGAGI (reference sequence). Here immunoSEQ multiplex PCR was the method, and the copy in TCRdb shows in-frame clones only, minus some. The sample has about 45,000 clones, over 55% seen once; the top ten hold approximately 18%. This clone was counted between two and nine times. Its antigen is undetermined. Study-level findings and limits: Blood-borne expansion of tumor-derived TCR clones followed radiotherapy plus ipilimumab.

This TCR was sampled from a human donor with non-small cell lung cancer who had a partial response to radiotherapy plus ipilimumab. Sequencing was performed on peripheral blood, taken from a patient treated with radiotherapy plus ipilimumab. The chain is built from TRBV6-6 and TRBJ1-5; D gene uncertain. CDR3: CASSYSDWNQPQHF. The CDR3 region has the DNA TGTGCCAGCAGTTACTCGGACTGGAATCAGCCCCAGCATTTT.